One sample yielded the 21 T cell receptor beta chains listed below, sequenced in a study of blood T cell repertoires in COVID-19. TCRdb's copy holds only in-frame clones and misses some; the assay was immunoSEQ multiplex PCR. The top ten clones hold approximately 4.8% of a sample with a few hundred thousand clones, about 86% of them seen once. Sequenced: PBMCs or T cells enriched from blood (not recorded which). The source of these receptors is a woman in her twenties or thirties who had been exposed to COVID-19.

This clone appeared once. The chain recombines TRBV2 with TRBJ1-6; 7 bases match TRBD1. Trimming cost V 8 bases and J 7 bases; bases outside gene matches: 8. The germline V gene has CDR1 SNHLY and CDR2 FYNNEI. This CDR3 is built from 14 residues. The chain's CDR3 is CASQGQSGNSPLHF. DNA of the CDR3: TGTGCCAGCCAGGGACAGTCTGGCAATTCACCCCTCCACTTT.

This chain joins TRBV10-3 and TRBJ2-1; the D gene is possibly TRBD1 (7 bases). Germline V CDR1 and CDR2: ENHRY, SYGVKD. The CDR3 has 14 residues. The germline V and J ends were trimmed by 4 bases and 8 bases, with 15 bases remaining between them. The CDR3 region is CAISGGQGGYEQFF. The CDR3 DNA is TGTGCCATCAGTGGAGGGCAGGGGGGATATGAGCAGTTCTTC.

The gene calls are TRBV11-2 and TRBJ2-1; TRBD2 matches 8 bases. The CDR3 sequence is 16 residues long. J was trimmed by 4 bases and V by 3 bases; bases with no gene match: 8. The germline gives CDR1 SGHAT, CDR2 FQNNGV. DNA for the CDR3: TGTGCCAGCAGCTTCGTAGCGGGGTTTGAATACAATGAGCAGTTCTTC. Translated: CASSFVAGFEYNEQFF.

The genes are TRBV25-1 and TRBJ1-2; perhaps TRBD1 as D (6 bases). This CDR3 contains 13 residues. Between the trimmed V and J ends, which lost 5 bases and 8 bases, there was a span of 15 bases. Germline V CDR1 and CDR2: MGHDK, SYGVNS. CDR3 in amino acids: CASSRWGGQGYTF. The CDR3 coding sequence is TGTGCCAGCAGTAGGTGGGGGGGGCAAGGCTACACCTTC.

J is TRBJ2-3 and V is TRBV5-1; 10 bases line up with TRBD1. The CDR3 is 15 residues long. Germline assignment: CDR1 SGHRS and CDR2 YFSETQ. Unmatched junction bases numbered 2, after V lost 4 bases and J lost 0 bases. The CDR3 sequence is CASSPGQGSTDTQYF. The CDR3, as DNA: TGCGCCAGCAGCCCGGGACAGGGGAGCACAGATACGCAGTATTTT.

The rearrangement uses TRBV9 and TRBJ2-5; possible D gene TRBD2, 6 bases. V lost 0 bases to trimming and J lost 1 base, with 13 bases between them. Germline V CDR1 and CDR2: SGDLS, YYNGEE. This CDR3 comprises 16 residues. The CDR3 DNA reads as TGTGCCAGCAGCGTAGCTACGTCAGCGGGCCAAGAGACCCAGTACTTC. Protein product: CASSVATSAGQETQYF.

The V call is TRBV6-1, the J call TRBJ2-7; 7 bases line up with TRBD1. The CDR3 runs 17 residues. Unmatched junction bases numbered 11, after V lost 3 bases and J lost 0 bases. The germline gives CDR1 MNHNS, CDR2 SASEGT. In DNA, the CDR3 is TGTGCCAGCAGTGACTTCTGGACAGGTTACAGCTCCTACGAGCAGTACTTC. Protein: CASSDFWTGYSSYEQYF.

The chain recombines TRBV10-3 with TRBJ2-7, with 10 bases matching TRBD1. The CDR3 covers 13 residues. V gave up 7 bases and J gave up 4 bases; unmatched junction bases: 4. Germline V CDR1 and CDR2: ENHRY, SYGVKD. The CDR3 DNA reads as TGTGCCATCACTGGGACAGGGGAGTACGAGCAGTACTTC. As protein: CAITGTGEYEQYF.

The J gene is TRBJ2-7, the V gene TRBV5-1; 8 nucleotides line up with TRBD1. Germline V gene sequence: CDR1 SGHRS, CDR2 YFSETQ. Trimming at V came to 0 bases and at J to 7 bases, leaving 9 bases not matched to a gene. The CDR3 consists of 15 residues. DNA of the CDR3: TGCGCCAGCAGCTTGGGGGCAGGGGGCATAGAAGAGCAGTACTTC. Translated, it gives CASSLGAGGIEEQYF.

V and J are TRBV29-1 and TRBJ2-5; D might be TRBD1 (6 bases). The V and J ends lost 1 base and 2 bases respectively, with 17 bases between them. CDR3 length: 16 residues. The germline gives CDR1 SQVTM, CDR2 ANQGSEA. The DNA for the CDR3 is TGCAGCGTTGAAGGCGTGGACAGCGCTATTCAAGAGACCCAGTACTTC. Its translation is CSVEGVDSAIQETQYF.

The chain has TRBV7-2 and TRBJ2-3; TRBD2 is a possible D gene (5 bases). The V gene lost 4 bases and the J gene lost 5 bases, with 10 bases spanning the gap. This CDR3 contains 13 residues. CDR1 SGHTA and CDR2 FQGNSA come from the germline V gene. The CDR3 spells CASSSAAGDTQYF. In DNA, the CDR3 is TGTGCCAGCAGCTCGGCGGCGGGAGATACGCAGTATTTT.

This chain connects TRBV13 to TRBJ1-6; 8 bases line up with TRBD1. Germline V CDR1 and CDR2: PRHDT, FYEKMQ (reference sequence). The CDR3 runs to 20 residues. Unmatched junction bases numbered 22, after V lost 5 bases and J lost 7 bases. The CDR3 loop is CASSHQGGATGGSRNSPLHF. The DNA for the CDR3 is TGTGCCAGCAGCCACCAAGGGGGGGCAACAGGGGGTAGTAGGAATTCACCCCTCCACTTT.

The rearrangement joins TRBV6-2 or TRBV6-3 to TRBJ1-5; no clear D gene. V shed 2 bases and J shed 6 bases, with 5 bases lying between them. CDR1 and CDR2 (germline): MNHEY, SVGEGT. CDR3 length equals 12 residues. This CDR3 reads CASSYPLQPQHF. DNA for the CDR3: TGTGCCAGCAGTTACCCCCTTCAGCCCCAGCATTTT.

V is TRBV3-1 (or the pseudogene TRBV3-2) and J is TRBJ1-1, with a possible D match to TRBD1 (6 bases). The length of the CDR3 is 14 residues. With 4 bases removed from V and 13 bases from J, the gap between germline ends came to 22 bases. Germline CDR1 reads LGHDT; CDR2 reads YNNKEL (reference sequence). The CDR3: CASSRDSSQARGFF. CDR3 sequence (DNA): TGTGCCAGCAGCCGTGACTCCAGTCAGGCCAGGGGTTTCTTT.

The chain combines TRBV4-2 with TRBJ2-1, with TRBD1 matching 8 bases. The CDR3 loop spans 15 amino acids. Germline CDR1 reads LGHNA; CDR2 reads YNFKEQ. Unmatched junction bases numbered 3, after V lost 4 bases and J lost 1 base. CDR3 nucleotide sequence: TGTGCCAGCAGCCGAGGGGACAGGTCCTACAATGAGCAGTTCTTC. This encodes CASSRGDRSYNEQFF.

The chain combines TRBV2 with TRBJ1-1; TRBD1 might be the D (5 bases). V lost 6 bases to trimming and J lost 0 bases, with 14 bases between them. The CDR3 is 15 amino acids. Germline lookup yields CDR1 SNHLY and CDR2 FYNNEI. The CDR3 protein is CASRGGYRLNTEAFF. CDR3 nucleotides: TGTGCCAGCAGGGGGGGTTACAGACTGAACACTGAAGCTTTCTTT.

DNA of the CDR3: TGTGCCTGGAGTGGCCTCGGACAGGGCTACTCACCCCTCCACTTT. Protein: CAWSGLGQGYSPLHF. The V and J genes are TRBV30 and TRBJ1-6; TRBD1 matches at 8 bases. V was pared by 1 base and J by 10 bases, with 9 bases of the junction left unmatched. This CDR3 contains 15 residues. Looked up from germline, CDR1 is GTSNPN and CDR2 is SVGIG (reference sequence).

The chain uses TRBV11-3 and TRBJ2-1, with TRBD2 identical over 8 bases. Germline V gene sequence: CDR1 SGHNT, CDR2 YENEEA. This CDR3 has 12 residues. Trimming at V came to 8 bases and at J to 9 bases, leaving 6 bases not matched to a gene. CDR3 loop: CASGYGLAEQFF. The DNA for the CDR3 is TGTGCCAGCGGATACGGACTAGCTGAGCAGTTCTTC.

Here the CDR3 reads CASRAGTDTQYF. Written as DNA, the CDR3 is TGTGCCAGCAGGGCAGGGACAGATACGCAGTATTTT. The chain employs TRBV2 and TRBJ2-3; D might be TRBD1 (5 bases). The CDR3 contains 12 residues. Trimming left V 6 bases short and J 3 bases short, with 7 bases between. Germline V lookup: CDR1 SNHLY, CDR2 FYNNEI.

V is TRBV7-2 and J is TRBJ1-6, with a possible D match to TRBD1 (5 bases). Germline V gene lookup returns CDR1 SGHTA and CDR2 FQGNSA. Trimming cost V 0 bases and J 0 bases, with 12 bases left between them. The CDR3 has 18 residues. CDR3 amino acids: CASSLARQFSSYNSPLHF. For the CDR3, the DNA is TGTGCCAGCAGCTTAGCGCGACAGTTTAGCTCCTATAATTCACCCCTCCACTTT.

The chain uses TRBV12-3 or TRBV12-4 and TRBJ2-7; D unresolved. This CDR3 is 11 amino acids long. Trimming shortened V by 6 bases and J by 7 bases, and 10 bases separated the two germline ends. CDR3 sequence (DNA): TGTGCCAGCAGCCCGTCGGGTGAGCAGTACTTC. Residues: CASSPSGEQYF.